This entry describes one T cell receptor (beta chain). 13 Jbeta primers and 60 Vbeta primers were used for the PCR. Generated by immunoSEQ multiplex PCR, the TCRdb table keeps only in-frame clones and is missing some. Found here are about 300,000 clones, 80% to 90% of them singletons; the top ten hold around 4.2%. Germline V gives CDR1 MGHRA, CDR2 YSYEKL. J gave up 5 bases and V 2 bases, and 12 bases lay outside the gene matches. This CDR3 region has 19 residues. This record comes from a study of cytomegalovirus exposure and HLA in healthy donors. In the study overall: An early release of data contained some 80 million unique TCRs, which came from HLA-typed donors.

V is TRBV4-1 and J is TRBJ2-1, with 13 nucleotides matching TRBD2. Sequencing was done on a sample of PBMCs. This receptor was identified in a man aged 35 to 55 in good health and CMV-seropositive. This CDR3 is CASSQSPLGLAGVHNEQFF. The CDR3 nucleotides read TGCGCCAGCAGCCAAAGTCCATTAGGACTAGCGGGAGTGCACAATGAGCAGTTCTTC.